Included here is one T cell receptor beta chain sequence, with context. No antigen is known for it. Some 29,000 T cell genomes (approximately 180 ng DNA) went into each sorted-subset replicate. This table comes from immunoSEQ multiplex PCR, and its TCRdb copy is limited to in-frame clones, with some not included. The sample carries more than 500,000 clones, about 96% recorded once. The sample comes from a study of shared clonotypes between healthy human individuals. Study-level findings and limits: Naive subsets typically showed greater estimated richness than memory subsets.

V lost 3 bases and J lost 6; bases outside the gene matches: 5. Germline loops: CDR1 SNHLY, CDR2 FYNNEI. This CDR3 spans 15 amino acids. The sequenced sample consisted of naive CD4+ T cells sorted from blood. The sample's subset: CD45RA+ positively selected. This receptor was identified in a woman in her thirties in good health. The rearrangement joins TRBV2 to TRBJ2-2, with 9 bases that match TRBD1. The CDR3 is CASSDLDRGSGELFF. The CDR3 nucleotides are TGTGCCAGCAGTGACCTGGACAGGGGCTCCGGGGAGCTGTTTTTT.